This note documents a single T cell receptor beta chain sequence. The antigen it binds to is not known. Per-nucleotide qualities are absent, and no much larger clonotype sits a single base away. One collaborating source in Seattle enrolled patients during active infection and followed them longitudinally through the course of disease. The collaborating institutions used their own protocols to collect whole blood in K2EDTA tubes. Collaborator samples were shipped for TCRbeta analysis as frozen whole blood, isolated PBMCs, or DNA extracted from either sample type. The source of the sample is a study of blood T cell repertoires in COVID-19 (TCRdb year 2020). About the investigation overall: Collaborator samples came from the United States, Italy and Spain and covered acute and convalescent phases of COVID-19. The material from the prospective study consisted of cDNA or gDNA derived from T cells, B-cell-depleted T cells, or PBMCs. The dataset comprised deeply sampled blood TCRbeta repertoires from subjects exposed to, actively infected with, or recovered from COVID-19. The repertoires were released in a freely available public database meant as a resource for research on the immune response to SARS-CoV-2. The samples were drawn from two sources: the first 160 participants of the ongoing ImmuneRACE study, and fewer than 1,500 subjects contributed by 6 global collaborators. The sample metadata nearly always contained a de-identified subject ID, COVID-19 status, age in years and sex. HLA class I and class II types, where available, came from metadata supplied by the sample provider rather than from assay-based typing.

After removal of 6 bases from V and 4 bases from J, the junction retains 11 bases not matched to a gene. Including cysteine and phenylalanine, the CDR3 has 15 amino acids. Here the CDR3 DNA is all that survives: 45 bases in frame from base 1. CDR1 and CDR2 (KGHSH, LQKENI) derive from the germline V gene. The research as a whole found: Clinical and demographic metadata were provided uncurated, with the amount varying by source and participant.

The immunoSEQ Assay, a bias-controlled multiplex PCR, was used to amplify TCRbeta CDR3 regions from genomic DNA. For the original study's pipeline: The number of nucleated cells in each sample was estimated by amplification of reference gene primers within the assay. To quantify the absolute abundance of each unique TCRbeta CDR3 rearrangement, sequence reads were collapsed and filtered. Productive Simpson clonality was computed per sample as the square root of Simpson's diversity index over productive rearrangements. Here the immuneACCESS table is served through TCRdb, limited to in-frame sequences with V and J called. Missing clones are a known gap in these copies; in checked studies unresolved V genes cover under half, and the rest lacks a known reason. From that table come the V and J calls and clone size; the DNA was used to work out D and trimming. This sample has under 250,000 clones in its table, and 85% to 90% of those were observed once. The ten biggest clones cover around a tenth of the sample.

The sequenced sample was peripheral blood. The receptor's source is a man aged 45-60 years with COVID-19, enrolled during active disease. The chain is assembled from TRBV18 and TRBJ2-7, with TRBD1 matching 8 junction bases. Here the CDR3 is given as CASSGGTGLGYEQYF. The DNA reads TGTGCCAGCTCGGGCGGGACAGGATTAGGGTACGAGCAGTACTTC.